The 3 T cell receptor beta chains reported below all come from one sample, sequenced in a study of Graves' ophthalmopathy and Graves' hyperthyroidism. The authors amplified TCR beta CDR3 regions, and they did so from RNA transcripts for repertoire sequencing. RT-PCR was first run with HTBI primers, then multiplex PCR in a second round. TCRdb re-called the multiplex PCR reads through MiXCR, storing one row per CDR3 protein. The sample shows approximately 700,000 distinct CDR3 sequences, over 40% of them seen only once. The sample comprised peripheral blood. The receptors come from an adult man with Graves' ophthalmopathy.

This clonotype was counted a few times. As DNA, the CDR3 is TGTGCCAGCAGCTTTTTTTCGGAGAACACTGAAGCTTTCTTT. Translating gives CASSFFSENTEAFF. The J gene is TRBJ1-1, the V gene TRBV7-2, with unresolved D. CDR1 SGHTA and CDR2 FQGNSA come from the germline V gene. V lost 3 bases, J lost 1 base, and 9 bases lay in between. The CDR3 has 14 amino acids.

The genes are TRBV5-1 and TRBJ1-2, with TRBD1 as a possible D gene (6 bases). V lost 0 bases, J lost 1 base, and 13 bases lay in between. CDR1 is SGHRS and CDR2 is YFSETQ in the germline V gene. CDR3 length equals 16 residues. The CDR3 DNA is TGCGCCAGCAGCTTGGAAGCAGGGGCGGGTAACTATGGCTACACCTTC. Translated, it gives CASSLEAGAGNYGYTF.

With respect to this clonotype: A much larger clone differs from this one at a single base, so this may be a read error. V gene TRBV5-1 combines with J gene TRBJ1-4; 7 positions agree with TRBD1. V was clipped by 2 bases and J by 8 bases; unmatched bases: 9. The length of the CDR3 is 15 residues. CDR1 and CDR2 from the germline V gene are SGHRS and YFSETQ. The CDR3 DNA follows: TGCGCCAGCAGCTTTGGTGGACAGGTGCACGAAAAACTGTTTTTT. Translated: CASSFGGQVHEKLFF.